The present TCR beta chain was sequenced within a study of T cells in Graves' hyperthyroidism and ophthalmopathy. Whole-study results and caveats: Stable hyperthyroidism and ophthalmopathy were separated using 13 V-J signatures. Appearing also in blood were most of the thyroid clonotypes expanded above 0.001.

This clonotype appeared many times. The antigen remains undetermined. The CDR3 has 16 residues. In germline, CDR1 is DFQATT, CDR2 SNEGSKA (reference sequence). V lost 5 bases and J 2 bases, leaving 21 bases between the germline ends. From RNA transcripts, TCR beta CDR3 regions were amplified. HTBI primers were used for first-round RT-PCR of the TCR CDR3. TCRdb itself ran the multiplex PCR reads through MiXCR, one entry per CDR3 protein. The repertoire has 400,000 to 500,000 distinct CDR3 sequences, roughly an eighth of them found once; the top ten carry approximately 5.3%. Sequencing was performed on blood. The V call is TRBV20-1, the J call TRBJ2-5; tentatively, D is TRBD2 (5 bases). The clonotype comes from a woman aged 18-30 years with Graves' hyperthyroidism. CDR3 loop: CSAYSLGEPRQETQYF. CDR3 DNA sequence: TGCAGTGCTTACTCGCTTGGGGAGCCGCGACAAGAGACCCAGTACTTC.